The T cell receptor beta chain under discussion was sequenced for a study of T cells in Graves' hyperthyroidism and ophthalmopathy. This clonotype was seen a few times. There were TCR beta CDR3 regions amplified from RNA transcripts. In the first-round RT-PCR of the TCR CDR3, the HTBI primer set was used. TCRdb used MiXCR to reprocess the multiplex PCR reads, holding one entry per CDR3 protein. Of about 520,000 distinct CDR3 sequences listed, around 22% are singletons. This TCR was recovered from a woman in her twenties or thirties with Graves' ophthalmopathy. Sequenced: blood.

The CDR3 sequence is CASSEAEGYYGYTF. The CDR3, as DNA: TGTGCCAGCAGTGAAGCAGAGGGGTACTATGGCTACACCTTC. This rearrangement joins TRBV6-1 to TRBJ1-2, with a possible D match to TRBD1 (5 bases). There are 14 residues in the CDR3. Germline V gene sequence: CDR1 MNHNS, CDR2 SASEGT. V lost 0 bases and J 3 bases, leaving 8 bases between the germline ends.